One and the same sample provided the 11 T cell receptor beta chains below, sequenced in a study of blood T cells in healthy people across ages. PCR was performed a second time for about 7 to 11 cycles using a sample-barcoded 5' primer and a J-beta primer mix. From the 5' RACE reads, TCRdb called clonotypes with MiXCR, one entry per CDR3 protein. In the table there are around 900,000 distinct CDR3 sequences, approximately 50% of which are singletons. Sequences were obtained from blood. The receptor set was obtained from a woman in her sixties in good health.

This sequence joins TRBV25-1 and TRBJ2-1, with 12 positions matching TRBD2. The CDR3 is 16 amino acids. With V trimmed by 4 bases and J by 4 bases, 5 bases remained unmatched. The V gene's germline CDR1 is MGHDK and CDR2 SYGVNS. This CDR3 reads CASSARTSGNYNEQFF. The CDR3 coding sequence is TGTGCCAGCAGTGCGAGGACTAGCGGGAATTACAATGAGCAGTTCTTC.

The chain joins TRBV7-2 to TRBJ2-1, with 7 bases aligning to TRBD2. The CDR3 spans 16 residues. Germline V gene lookup returns CDR1 SGHTA and CDR2 FQGNSA. V lost 5 bases to trimming and J lost 0 bases; unmatched junction nucleotides: 7. The DNA of the CDR3 is TGTGCCAGCAGCCTTCTAGCGGCAATCTCCTACAATGAGCAGTTCTTC. The encoded protein is CASSLLAAISYNEQFF.

This rearrangement joins TRBV25-1 to TRBJ2-7; D possibly corresponds to TRBD1 (6 bases). Germline CDR1 is MGHDK and CDR2 is SYGVNS. The CDR3 runs 15 residues. V lost 4 bases and J lost 1, with 14 bases in between. The CDR3 bases are TGTGCCAGCAGTGCCCGGGACACCGAATCCTACGAGCAGTACTTC. Protein product: CASSARDTESYEQYF.

This chain links TRBV20-1 with TRBJ2-3; D call uncertain. V was clipped by 2 bases and J by 7 bases, with 7 bases between them. The V gene's germline CDR1 is DFQATT and CDR2 SNEGSKA (reference sequence). The CDR3 runs 11 residues. This chain's CDR3 is CSARYSNTQYF. CDR3 sequence (DNA): TGCAGTGCTAGATATTCAAATACGCAGTATTTT.

The chain joins TRBV6-2 or TRBV6-3 to TRBJ2-7; perhaps TRBD1 as D (6 bases). CDR1 and CDR2 (germline): MNHEY, SVGEGT. The V gene lost 2 bases and the J gene lost 3 bases, with 8 bases spanning the gap. The CDR3 totals 13 residues. CDR3 loop: CASSYEDSYEQYF. The CDR3 region has the DNA TGTGCCAGCAGTTACGAGGACAGCTACGAGCAGTACTTC.

This clonotype was seen only a few times. V gene TRBV28 combines with J gene TRBJ2-5; D remains unclear. CDR1 is MDHEN, CDR2 SYDVKM, per germline. The CDR3 is 11 amino acids. V shed 5 bases and J shed 5 bases, with 6 bases lying between them. CDR3 in DNA: TGTGCCAGCAGTAATCCCGAGACCCAGTACTTC. Translating it yields CASSNPETQYF.

This clonotype turned up a few times. This rearrangement joins TRBV20-1 to TRBJ2-1, with TRBD2 as a possible D gene (6 bases). The germline V gene has CDR1 DFQATT and CDR2 SNEGSKA (reference sequence). The CDR3 loop spans 12 amino acids. Trimming left V 6 bases short and J 6 bases short, with 12 bases between. In nucleotides, the CDR3 is TGCAGTGCCAGGACTACCCTCAATGAGCAGTTCTTC. Its translation: CSARTTLNEQFF.

The rearrangement joins TRBV10-2 to TRBJ1-5; the D gene is possibly TRBD1 (5 bases). The CDR3 sequence is 14 residues long. In germline, CDR1 is WSHSY, CDR2 SAAADI. V lost 7 bases and J 4 bases, leaving 14 bases between the germline ends. Here the CDR3 DNA reads TGCGCCAGCATTGCGTCAGGGTTAAATCAGCCCCAGCATTTT. Translating it yields CASIASGLNQPQHF.

The chain employs TRBV10-3 and TRBJ1-5; D gene unclear. Germline CDR1 and CDR2: ENHRY and SYGVKD. The CDR3 has 13 amino acids. The V end was cut by 6 bases, the J end by 0 bases, with 6 bases between. CDR3 in amino acids: CAIRGSSNQPQHF. The CDR3 DNA sequence: TGTGCCATCAGGGGAAGTAGCAATCAGCCCCAGCATTTT.

Written as DNA, the CDR3 is TGTGCCAGCAGCTTTCTTCCAGCGGGAGGACGCACAGATACGCAGTATTTT. Protein product: CASSFLPAGGRTDTQYF. The chain carries TRBV7-2 and TRBJ2-3; 9 bases align to TRBD2. V trimming: 3 bases; J trimming: 1 base; junction bases outside the gene matches: 8. Germline CDR1 SGHTA, CDR2 FQGNSA. This CDR3 spans 17 amino acids.

The V gene is TRBV29-1, the J gene TRBJ2-1; TRBD1 matches 8 bases. The V segment lost 5 bases and the J segment 8 bases; nucleotides outside the gene matches: 8. This CDR3 region has 13 residues. Germline V gene lookup returns CDR1 SQVTM and CDR2 ANQGSEA. CDR3 DNA sequence: TGCAGCGTTCGGACAGGGTCCCTAGATGAGCAGTTCTTC. Its translation: CSVRTGSLDEQFF.